This note documents a single T cell receptor (beta chain) sequence. This entry belongs to a study of cytomegalovirus exposure and HLA in healthy donors. Both 60 Vbeta primers and 13 Jbeta primers went into the PCR. The assay was immunoSEQ multiplex PCR, and TCRdb's table has in-frame clones only and misses some. This sample has around 160,000 clones, with 82% found just once. Germline-derived CDR1 and CDR2 are MNHEY and SVGAGI. CDR3 length: 14 residues. The V gene lost 7 bases and the J gene lost 4 bases, with 16 bases spanning the gap. The genes are TRBV6-5 and TRBJ1-1, with D tentatively TRBD1 (5 bases). The sequence was collected from a male donor in good health and CMV-seropositive. Specimen: PBMCs. This CDR3 reads CASKRGEGRTEAFF. CDR3 nucleotide sequence: TGTGCCAGCAAGCGGGGGGAGGGTCGCACTGAAGCTTTCTTT.